The 24 T cell receptor beta chains below come from one sample, sequenced in a study of blood T cell repertoires in COVID-19. Only in-frame clones appear in the TCRdb table, and some are missing; sequencing was by immunoSEQ multiplex PCR. The sample includes 150,000 to 200,000 clones, 84% of them seen just once. The sample was peripheral blood. The receptors here all came from a woman in her seventies with COVID-19, enrolled during active disease.

In its sample, this clone was seen a few times. The chain uses TRBV19 and TRBJ2-1, with 7 bases matching TRBD2. Per germline, CDR1 LNHDA and CDR2 SQIVND (reference sequence). This CDR3 spans 16 amino acids. V shed 1 base and J 3 bases; nucleotides not matched to a gene: 6. The CDR3, as DNA: TGTGCCAGTAGTATAGGTGCGGGAGTGGTCTACAATGAGCAGTTCTTC. This translates into CASSIGAGVVYNEQFF.

The chain is built from TRBV28 and TRBJ1-1; D gene ambiguous. Per germline, CDR1 MDHEN and CDR2 SYDVKM. Trimming removed 3 bases from V and 10 bases from J, with 15 bases in between. This CDR3 contains 13 residues. CDR3 nucleotides: TGTGCCAGCAGTTTGCGGGGTCGGGGTTCAGCTTTCTTT. Its protein is CASSLRGRGSAFF.

The chain links TRBV10-3 to TRBJ1-1; TRBD1 matches at 7 bases. From germline, CDR1 is ENHRY and CDR2 SYGVKD. This CDR3 has 16 amino acids. The J segment lost 1 base and the V segment lost 10 bases, leaving 15 bases of the junction unmatched. The CDR3 reads CAKGEEGQLSNTEAFF. For the CDR3, the DNA is TGTGCCAAGGGCGAGGAGGGACAGTTATCGAACACTGAAGCTTTCTTT.

This clone appeared a few times. The genes are TRBV6-1 and TRBJ1-2; D perhaps matches TRBD1 (5 bases). This CDR3 comprises 14 residues. The V end was cut by 2 bases, the J end by 11 bases, with 18 bases between. The germline CDR1 and CDR2 sequences are MNHNS and SASEGT. In nucleotides, the CDR3 is TGTGCCAGCAGTGAAACACCTGATAGGGGTTGGTACACCTTC. Residues: CASSETPDRGWYTF.

This sequence joins TRBV28 and TRBJ2-1; possible D gene TRBD2, 6 bases. Germline V gives CDR1 MDHEN, CDR2 SYDVKM. This CDR3 has 16 amino acids. V shed 3 bases and J shed 0 bases, with 12 bases lying between them. Here the CDR3 DNA reads TGTGCCAGCAGTTTGGAGGGACTCACCTCCTACAATGAGCAGTTCTTC. This gives the protein CASSLEGLTSYNEQFF.

The chain recombines TRBV5-1 with TRBJ2-2; 9 bases map to TRBD1. From germline, CDR1 is SGHRS and CDR2 YFSETQ. Germline trimming cut 0 bases from V and 6 bases from J; bases unmatched to any gene: 6. The CDR3 spans 16 residues. The CDR3 nucleotides read TGCGCCAGCAGCTTGGCACTGGACAGGGGTGCCGGGGAGCTGTTTTTT. Its protein product is CASSLALDRGAGELFF.

V gene TRBV7-9 combines with J gene TRBJ2-2; 7 nucleotides line up with TRBD2. Germline trimming cut 5 bases from V and 3 bases from J; bases unmatched to any gene: 9. Germline loops: CDR1 SEHNR, CDR2 FQNEAQ (reference sequence). This CDR3 is 16 amino acids long. Here the CDR3 DNA reads TGTGCCAGCAGCCTAGGACTAGACGCCGACACCGGGGAGCTGTTTTTT. Its translation: CASSLGLDADTGELFF. The full variable domain, its missing parts supplied by reference TRBV7-9 and TRBJ2-2, is DTGVSQNPRHKITKRGQNVTFRCDPISEHNRLYWYRQTLGQGPEFLTYFQNEAQLEKSRLLSDRFSAERPKGSFSTLEIQRTEQGDSAMYLCASSLGLDADTGELFFGEGSRLTVL.

The CDR3 spells CASTTGTGGNNSPLHF. Written as DNA, the CDR3 is TGTGCCAGCACCACCGGGACAGGAGGAAATAATTCACCCCTCCACTTT. This sequence joins TRBV2 and TRBJ1-6, with 8 positions matching TRBD1. Unmatched junction bases numbered 10, after V lost 7 bases and J lost 5 bases. Germline CDR1 is SNHLY and CDR2 is FYNNEI. The CDR3 covers 16 residues.

V usage is TRBV30 and J usage is TRBJ2-1, with D unresolved. Trimming left V 1 base short and J 6 bases short, with 7 bases between. There are 12 residues in the CDR3. Germline lookup yields CDR1 GTSNPN and CDR2 SVGIG (reference sequence). This CDR3 reads CAWSGLVNEQFF. DNA for the CDR3: TGTGCCTGGAGTGGCTTAGTCAATGAGCAGTTCTTC.

This sequence joins TRBV12-5 and TRBJ2-1; a weak D match, TRBD2 (5 bases). Germline V gives CDR1 LGHNT, CDR2 FRNRAP. The V gene lost 2 bases and the J gene lost 8 bases, with 16 bases spanning the gap. The CDR3 is 15 amino acids. The CDR3 DNA is TGTGCTAGTGGTTTGCCCGACTATGTGTCGGATGAGCAGTTCTTC. Amino acid sequence: CASGLPDYVSDEQFF.

This clone has a single count. The rearrangement links TRBV5-1 to TRBJ1-2; 11 bases are a match to TRBD1. Unmatched junction bases numbered 4, after V lost 4 bases and J lost 5 bases. CDR3 size: 14 residues. Germline CDR1 reads SGHRS; CDR2 reads YFSETQ. The CDR3 loop reads CASSIGQGAYGYTF. CDR3 coding DNA: TGCGCCAGCAGCATTGGACAGGGGGCTTATGGCTACACCTTC.

The chain has TRBV7-8 and TRBJ2-5; 8 positions match TRBD2. J was trimmed by 0 bases and V by 8 bases; bases with no gene match: 14. This CDR3 region has 17 residues. The germline gives CDR1 SGHVS, CDR2 FQNEAQ. CDR3: CASLGGKEREYQETQYF. CDR3 sequence (DNA): TGTGCCAGCTTGGGTGGGAAGGAGCGGGAGTACCAAGAGACCCAGTACTTC.

Only one count was recorded for this clone. Its ends do not fully match the called genes, so a read error is possible. The chain combines TRBV7-9 with TRBJ2-5, with 7 positions matching TRBD1. From germline, CDR1 is SEHNR and CDR2 FQNEAQ (reference sequence). The CDR3 contains 14 residues. This chain's CDR3 is CASSLAGTTGPSDF. The CDR3 DNA follows: TGTGCCAGCAGCTTAGCGGGAACGACAGGGCCCAGTGACTTC.

The V call is TRBV9, the J call TRBJ2-2; tentative D call: TRBD1 (8 bases). Per germline, CDR1 SGDLS and CDR2 YYNGEE. CDR3 length: 16 residues. Trimming pared 1 base from V and 1 base from J, leaving 11 bases between. The CDR3 loop is CASSVSGTGNTGELFF. CDR3 DNA: TGTGCCAGCAGCGTAAGCGGGACAGGGAACACCGGGGAGCTGTTTTTT.

The rearrangement uses TRBV2 and TRBJ2-2; possibly TRBD2 for D (7 bases). Germline V gene data show CDR1 as SNHLY and CDR2 as FYNNEI. This CDR3 has 15 residues. The V gene lost 7 bases and the J gene lost 6 bases, with 18 bases spanning the gap. Here the CDR3 reads CASIRRRGGAGELFF. The CDR3 region has the DNA TGTGCCAGCATTAGGCGCAGGGGAGGGGCCGGGGAGCTGTTTTTT.

As for this clone: The same CDR3 is also encoded by other DNA sequences in this sample. V and J are TRBV6-5 and TRBJ1-1, with D unresolved. Germline assignment: CDR1 MNHEY and CDR2 SVGAGI. Trimming removed 4 bases at V and 4 bases at J, with 13 bases between. The length of the CDR3 is 14 residues. CDR3 protein: CASSSLDRGTEAFF. The CDR3 DNA sequence: TGTGCCAGCAGTTCCCTCGACCGGGGCACTGAAGCTTTCTTT.

The V gene is TRBV30, the J gene TRBJ1-2; perhaps TRBD1 as D (5 bases). V shed 3 bases and J shed 3 bases, with 11 bases lying between them. The CDR3 contains 13 residues. Per the germline V gene, CDR1 is GTSNPN and CDR2 is SVGIG (reference sequence). In DNA form, the CDR3 reads TGTGCCTGGAGGACACCGGGGGACTATGGCTACACCTTC. This translates into CAWRTPGDYGYTF.

V usage is TRBV10-1 and J usage is TRBJ1-5; maybe TRBD1 (6 bases). The CDR3 runs 13 residues. Germline CDR1 and CDR2: WNHNN and SYGVQD (reference sequence). V gave up 4 bases and J gave up 4 bases, with 8 bases separating them. The CDR3 DNA is TGCGCCAGCAGTGCACAGGGAAATCAGCCCCAGCATTTT. The encoded protein is CASSAQGNQPQHF.

This chain connects TRBV6-5 to TRBJ2-7; possibly TRBD2 for D (5 bases). CDR1 is MNHEY, CDR2 SVGAGI, per germline. This CDR3 has 13 amino acids. V gave up 5 bases and J gave up 1 base, with 9 bases separating them. CDR3 sequence reads: CASSRGLSYEQYV. DNA for the CDR3: TGTGCCAGCAGTCGCGGACTTTCCTACGAGCAGTACGTC.

The chain couples TRBV7-9 to TRBJ2-7; D may be TRBD2 (7 bases). Germline V gene data show CDR1 as SEHNR and CDR2 as FQNEAQ (reference sequence). The CDR3 is 16 residues long. V was pared by 3 bases and J by 0 bases, with 15 bases between. This CDR3 reads CASSLWGGFSSYEQYF. The CDR3 nucleotides are TGTGCCAGCAGCTTGTGGGGGGGCTTTAGCTCCTACGAGCAGTACTTC.

This rearrangement joins TRBV29-1 to TRBJ2-5; 9 bases match TRBD2. V shed 5 bases and J 1 base; nucleotides not matched to a gene: 23. CDR3 length: 20 residues. CDR1 SQVTM and CDR2 ANQGSEA come from the germline V gene. The CDR3 region is CSVLSSIRREGRRGQETQYF. In nucleotides, the CDR3 is TGCAGCGTTCTTTCCTCCATCCGGCGGGAGGGCCGGAGAGGCCAAGAGACCCAGTACTTC.

This sequence joins TRBV19 and TRBJ2-3, with 15 bases matching TRBD2. Germline lookup yields CDR1 LNHDA and CDR2 SQIVND (reference sequence). After removal of 10 bases from V and 5 bases from J, the junction contained 7 bases not matched to a gene. CDR3 length: 15 residues. The CDR3 nucleotides read TGTGCCACCGGACTAGCGGGGGGGCCAAGAGATACGCAGTATTTT. Its translation: CATGLAGGPRDTQYF. The full variable domain, with the rest looked up from reference TRBV19 and TRBJ2-3, is DGGITQSPKYLFRKEGQNVTLSCEQNLNHDAMYWYRQDPGQGLRLIYYSQIVNDFQKGDIAEGYSVSREKKESFPLTVTSAQKNPTAFYLCATGLAGGPRDTQYFGPGTRLTVL.

The V call is TRBV28, the J call TRBJ1-6; no definite D call. The CDR3 has 14 amino acids. The V gene's germline CDR1 is MDHEN and CDR2 SYDVKM. V lost 5 bases, J lost 6 bases, and 11 bases lay in between. CDR3: CASSPLEGNSPLHF. DNA of the CDR3: TGTGCCAGCAGTCCACTGGAGGGTAATTCACCCCTCCACTTT. Full variable domain (remainder filled in from reference TRBV28 and TRBJ1-6): DVKVTQSSRYLVKRTGEKVFLECVQDMDHENMFWYRQDPGLGLRLIYFSYDVKMKEKGDIPEGYSVSREKKERFSLILESASTNQTSMYLCASSPLEGNSPLHFGNGTRLTVT.

As regards this clone: Other DNA sequences within the sample encode an identical CDR3. The J gene is TRBJ1-1, the V gene TRBV6-1; tentative D call: TRBD1 (6 bases). The V end lost 1 base, the J end lost 0 bases, and 6 bases lay between the germline ends. Germline CDR1 reads MNHNS; CDR2 reads SASEGT. This CDR3 has 14 residues. The DNA for the CDR3 is TGTGCCAGCAGTGAAGGGGGGCTGAACACTGAAGCTTTCTTT. It translates to CASSEGGLNTEAFF.